This entry concerns a single TCR beta chain. These data originate in a study of blood T cell repertoires in COVID-19. Study-wide background: The United States, Italy and Spain supplied acute and convalescent COVID-19 samples. T cells, B-cell-depleted T cells, or PBMCs supplied cDNA or gDNA.

As handled by the study authors: Estimated nucleated cell counts came from reference gene primer amplification. Only in-frame clones appear in the TCRdb table, and some are missing; sequencing was by immunoSEQ multiplex PCR. V, J and clone size are those of that table, while D and trimming were read from the DNA. The sample yields 240,000 or so clones, about 87% seen once. The length of the CDR3 is 15 residues. Germline CDR1 SGHTA, CDR2 FQGNSA. V shed 2 bases and J 3 bases; nucleotides not matched to a gene: 6. This chain connects TRBV7-2 to TRBJ2-7, with TRBD1 matching over 8 bases. The sequence derives from a woman in her seventies with active or convalescent COVID-19. The sequenced sample was peripheral blood. The CDR3 DNA is TGTGCCAGCAGCTTATTGAGTGGGACAGGCTACGAGCAGTACTTC. Its translation: CASSLLSGTGYEQYF.